The clone carrying this T cell receptor (beta chain) was counted a single time. Its antigen is as yet unknown. The assay was immunoSEQ multiplex PCR, and TCRdb's table has in-frame clones only and misses some. Among under 50,000 clones, more than 65% were seen once, and the ten largest hold roughly 1%. The record originates from a study of memory B cells and T cells in multiple sclerosis. Whole-study findings and limits: Normalization was needed because clone-set size differences affected shared clonotype counts.

Stimulus-free culture yielded autoproliferating CFSE-dim and non-proliferating CFSE-high T cells, each sequenced separately. Approximately 5x10^7 CFSE-labeled PBMCs were cultured less than 8 days unstimulated, then replicate wells were pooled. The PBMCs received around 0.55 uM CFSE and serum-free culture with no added stimuli. The receptor comes from a human donor with multiple sclerosis. The specimen sequenced was PBMCs from blood kept in culture.

The CDR3 DNA reads TGCGCCAGCAGCTCGCTCGATTTTAACACTGAAGCTTTCTTT. This gives the protein CASSSLDFNTEAFF. The chain combines TRBV5-1 with TRBJ1-1; D is undetermined. Trimming removed 3 bases at V and 2 bases at J, with 11 bases between. Per the germline V gene, CDR1 is SGHRS and CDR2 is YFSETQ. The CDR3 extends over 14 amino acids.